These T cell receptor beta chains were read from a single sample in a study of cytomegalovirus exposure and HLA in healthy donors. Generated by immunoSEQ multiplex PCR, the TCRdb table keeps only in-frame clones and is missing some. The sample includes 150,000 or so clones, approximately 80% of them seen just once. Sequencing input: PBMCs. Receptor source: a male donor in good health and CMV-seropositive. CDR3s include the opening cysteine and the closing phenylalanine or tryptophan. The D gene is left open where the match is weak. Not all rows give a size; the values are once, few, many and, for expanded clones, a class.

V	J	D	size	length	CDR3	DNA
TRBV27	TRBJ1-5	TRBD1	NA	14	CASSPQGVYQPQHF	TGTGCCAGCAGTCCGCAGGGGGTCTATCAGCCCCAGCATTTT
TRBV6-1	TRBJ2-7	NA	NA	15	CASSEVTSLPYEQYF	TGTGCCAGCAGTGAGGTTACAAGTTTACCCTACGAGCAGTACTTC
TRBV7-7	TRBJ1-3	TRBD1	NA	15	CASSPGGHSGNTIYF	TGTGCTAGCAGCCCAGGGGGCCACTCTGGAAACACCATATATTTT
TRBV10-3	TRBJ1-6	NA	NA	15	CAISAGAPYNSPLHF	TGTGCCATCAGTGCAGGGGCGCCCTATAATTCACCCCTCCACTTT
TRBV19	TRBJ1-1	TRBD1	NA	13	CASQGARRTEAFF	TGTGCCAGCCAGGGGGCGCGGCGAACTGAAGCTTTCTTT
TRBV6-7	TRBJ1-6	TRBD1	NA	16	CASLKRRTGYNSPLHF	TGTGCCAGCCTTAAAAGGAGGACAGGGTATAATTCACCCCTCCACTTT
TRBV2	TRBJ2-1	TRBD2	NA	14	CASKGLADYNEQFF	TGTGCCAGCAAAGGGCTAGCGGACTACAATGAGCAGTTCTTC
TRBV21-1	TRBJ2-1	NA	once	15	CASSKGVGPYNEQFF	TGTGCCAGCAGCAAAGGGGTGGGGCCCTACAATGAGCAGTTCTTC
TRBV27	TRBJ1-2	TRBD1	NA	16	CASSLKPGTGVRGYTF	TGTGCCAGCAGTTTAAAACCCGGGACAGGGGTTCGGGGCTACACCTTC
TRBV28	TRBJ2-1	TRBD2	NA	17	CASSPSQGLAGGPVRLF	TGTGCCAGCAGTCCCTCCCAGGGATTAGCGGGAGGCCCCGTTCGGCTCTTC
TRBV28	TRBJ2-7	TRBD2	NA	16	CASSPTRLAGSYEQYF	TGTGCCAGCAGTCCAACCCGACTAGCGGGATCCTACGAGCAGTACTTC
TRBV5-5	TRBJ2-2	NA	NA	16	CASSLGLMRDTGELFF	TGTGCCAGCAGCTTGGGACTAATGAGGGACACCGGGGAGCTGTTTTTT
TRBV7-2	TRBJ1-6	TRBD1	once	13	CASSLGDRGGPTF	TGTGCCAGCAGCTTAGGGGACAGGGGAGGACCCACCTTT
TRBV14	TRBJ2-7	TRBD1	NA	15	CASSRRRTGSYEQYF	TGTGCCAGCAGCCGCCGAAGGACAGGGTCCTACGAGCAGTACTTC
TRBV10-3	TRBJ2-7	NA	NA	14	CAISEGQRIREQYF	TGTGCCATCAGTGAGGGACAGCGGATTAGGGAGCAGTACTTC
TRBV19	TRBJ2-1	TRBD2	NA	14	CASKRLAAGNEQFF	TGTGCCAGTAAAAGACTAGCGGCTGGGAATGAGCAGTTCTTC